This is a list of T cell receptor beta chains from one sample in a study of blood T cell repertoires in COVID-19. Clones were sequenced by immunoSEQ multiplex PCR, and TCRdb holds only the in-frame ones, with some missing. The sample comprises about 120,000 clones, 80% of which are singletons, and approximately 16% rests with the top ten. Material for sequencing was peripheral blood. These receptors were taken from a man aged 55 to 69 with active or convalescent COVID-19. Each CDR3 is given with its conserved first and last residue. D genes are given only for firm matches. The size entry is marked missing in some rows and otherwise reads once, few, many or a size class.

clone_size	d_call	cdr3_length	v_call	j_call	cdr3_aa	cdr3_nt
.	.	16	TRBV7-2	TRBJ1-3	CASSLAVRPSGNTIYF	TGTGCCAGCAGCTTAGCCGTCAGGCCTTCAGGAAACACCATATATTTT
.	.	14	TRBV19	TRBJ2-7	CASSISLSGYEQYF	TGTGCCAGTAGTATCAGTCTATCGGGCTACGAGCAGTACTTC
.	TRBD1	15	TRBV7-6	TRBJ2-1	CASSTGTGGYNEQFF	TGTGCCAGCAGCACCGGGACAGGGGGCTACAATGAGCAGTTCTTC
few	TRBD1	14	TRBV19	TRBJ1-1	CASKGQGFNTEAFF	TGTGCCAGTAAGGGACAGGGGTTCAACACTGAAGCTTTCTTT
.	TRBD1	15	TRBV28	TRBJ1-5	CASSLGTGANQPQHF	TGTGCCAGCAGTTTAGGGACAGGGGCAAATCAGCCCCAGCATTTT
.	TRBD2	15	TRBV5-4	TRBJ2-7	CASSSRLAGPYEQYF	TGTGCCAGCAGCTCTCGACTAGCGGGACCCTACGAGCAGTACTTC
.	.	14	TRBV27	TRBJ1-2	CASSLRQTNYGYTF	TGTGCCAGCAGTTTGAGACAGACTAACTATGGCTACACCTTC
.	TRBD1	14	TRBV11-2	TRBJ2-5	CASNPGQGEETQYF	TGTGCCAGCAACCCGGGACAGGGGGAAGAGACCCAGTACTTC
.	TRBD2	19	TRBV6-2/TRBV6-3	TRBJ2-5	CASSYEAGAGGVSQETQYF	TGTGCCAGCAGTTATGAAGCTGGAGCGGGAGGGGTTTCTCAAGAGACCCAGTACTTC
.	.	14	TRBV6-5	TRBJ2-2	CASSWALNTGELFF	TGTGCCAGCAGCTGGGCCCTGAACACCGGGGAGCTGTTTTTT
.	TRBD2	15	TRBV2	TRBJ2-1	CASSEVSSAGGKQFF	TGTGCCAGCAGTGAAGTCTCATCGGCGGGAGGAAAACAGTTCTTC
.	.	17	TRBV5-1	TRBJ1-1	CASSLARRSGPSTEAFF	TGCGCCAGCAGCCTTGCCCGCAGGTCAGGGCCCAGCACTGAAGCTTTCTTT
.	TRBD2	14	TRBV5-4	TRBJ2-5	CASSTLAGEETQYF	TGTGCCAGCAGCACCTTAGCGGGAGAAGAGACCCAGTACTTC
.	TRBD1	14	TRBV2	TRBJ2-1	CASSPGTGGNEQFF	TGTGCCAGCAGTCCCGGGACAGGGGGCAATGAGCAGTTCTTC
.	TRBD1	15	TRBV11-2	TRBJ2-2	CASSLAGQGTGELFF	TGTGCCAGCAGCTTAGCGGGACAGGGTACCGGGGAGCTGTTTTTT
.	TRBD2	16	TRBV6-4	TRBJ2-2	CASSETRGGYNGELFF	TGTGCCAGCAGTGAGACGAGGGGAGGGTATAACGGGGAGCTGTTTTTT
.	TRBD1	15	TRBV9	TRBJ1-2	CASSGQGALTMGYTF	TGTGCCAGCAGCGGTCAGGGGGCACTAACTATGGGCTACACCTTC
.	.	14	TRBV28	TRBJ1-1	CASSLAGSPFEAFF	TGTGCCAGCAGTTTGGCAGGATCGCCATTTGAAGCTTTCTTT
few	.	16	TRBV19	TRBJ1-5	CASSIADLLVHQPQHF	TGTGCCAGTAGTATAGCAGACCTCCTAGTCCATCAGCCCCAGCATTTT
.	TRBD1	13	TRBV6-5	TRBJ1-4	CASSTGPNEKLFF	TGTGCCAGTTCGACAGGGCCTAATGAAAAACTGTTTTTT
few	.	14	TRBV19	TRBJ1-1	CASSKWEWNTEAFF	TGTGCCAGTAGTAAATGGGAGTGGAACACTGAAGCTTTCTTT
.	.	14	TRBV6-1	TRBJ2-3	CASRLVTSTDTQYF	TGTGCCAGCAGATTAGTAACTAGCACAGATACGCAGTATTTT
.	TRBD2	14	TRBV5-5	TRBJ2-3	CASSWRESPDTQYF	TGTGCCAGCAGCTGGCGGGAGTCCCCAGATACGCAGTATTTT
.	TRBD2	15	TRBV27	TRBJ2-7	CASGHSGSSAYEQYF	TGTGCCAGCGGACACAGCGGGAGCTCAGCCTACGAGCAGTACTTC
.	TRBD1	18	TRBV28	TRBJ2-3	CASRPGQGPKINTDTQYF	TGTGCCAGCAGGCCGGGACAGGGGCCAAAAATTAACACAGATACGCAGTATTTT
.	TRBD2	15	TRBV18	TRBJ2-7	CASSPSGLAGTEQYF	TGTGCCAGCTCACCATCGGGACTAGCGGGAACCGAGCAGTACTTC
.	TRBD2	17	TRBV7-7	TRBJ2-3	CASSPGSVAGGGDTQYF	TGTGCCAGCAGCCCCGGCTCGGTAGCGGGAGGGGGAGATACGCAGTATTTT
.	.	13	TRBV5-1	TRBJ1-1	CASSLGETTEAFF	TGCGCCAGCAGCTTGGGGGAGACCACTGAAGCTTTCTTT
many	.	17	TRBV4-1	TRBJ1-1	CASSQEEWGGVNTEAFF	TGCGCCAGCAGCCAAGAGGAGTGGGGAGGGGTCAACACTGAAGCTTTCTTT
.	TRBD2	17	TRBV19	TRBJ2-1	CASSIFPSGRTYNEQFF	TGTGCCAGTAGTATCTTCCCTAGCGGGAGGACCTACAATGAGCAGTTCTTC
.	.	11	TRBV29-1	TRBJ1-1	CSVVRGAEAFF	TGCAGCGTTGTCAGAGGCGCTGAAGCTTTCTTT
.	.	12	TRBV24-1	TRBJ1-2	CATSDWSFGYTF	TGTGCCACCAGTGATTGGAGTTTCGGCTACACCTTC
.	TRBD1	15	TRBV27	TRBJ1-2	CASSPKTGPSYGYTF	TGTGCCAGCAGCCCTAAGACAGGGCCCTCCTATGGCTACACCTTC
few	.	14	TRBV19	TRBJ2-7	CASTAGGRVNEQYF	TGTGCCAGTACCGCCGGGGGGCGCGTCAACGAGCAGTACTTC
once	.	13	TRBV27	TRBJ1-6	CASSFGDNSPLHF	TGTGCCAGCAGTTTCGGGGATAATTCACCCCTCCACTTT
.	TRBD1	15	TRBV7-3	TRBJ2-5	CASSPTGTVQETQYF	TGTGCCAGCAGCCCAACCGGGACAGTACAAGAGACCCAGTACTTC
once	.	14	TRBV5-6	TRBJ1-1	CASSLYRVDTEAFF	TGTGCCAGCAGCTTGTACAGGGTGGACACTGAAGCTTTCTTT
.	.	11	TRBV6-5	TRBJ1-2	CASTRAGGYTF	TGTGCCAGCACCAGGGCCGGGGGCTACACCTTC
.	TRBD1	13	TRBV27	TRBJ1-1	CASSLGRGTEAFF	TGTGCCAGCAGTTTGGGCAGGGGGACTGAAGCTTTCTTT
few	TRBD1	15	TRBV5-1	TRBJ2-7	CASSPTGTGVDEQYF	TGCGCCAGCAGCCCGACCGGGACAGGGGTTGACGAGCAGTACTTC
.	TRBD2	15	TRBV4-1	TRBJ2-5	CASSPGLAGSNTQYF	TGCGCCAGCAGCCCGGGACTAGCGGGGAGTAATACCCAGTACTTC
.	.	14	TRBV6-5	TRBJ1-6	CASSQRDDNSPLHF	TGTGCCAGCAGCCAGCGGGACGATAATTCACCCCTCCACTTT
.	TRBD2	21	TRBV3-1/TRBV3-2	TRBJ2-3	CASSRKGVRVQTGRAEDTQYF	TGTGCCAGCAGCCGAAAAGGGGTTCGGGTCCAAACCGGGAGGGCCGAAGATACGCAGTATTTT